What follows are 10 T cell receptor beta chains derived from one specimen sequenced in a study of blood T cell repertoires in COVID-19. Sequenced by immunoSEQ multiplex PCR; TCRdb stores in-frame clones only, minus some. This sample has 150,000 to 200,000 clones, with 70% to 90% found just once. Material: peripheral blood. All receptors come from a human donor in a cohort sampled during active COVID-19.

The table lists this clone with a few counts. The chain links TRBV7-2 to TRBJ2-7; 7 bases align to TRBD2. Germline assignment: CDR1 SGHTA and CDR2 FQGNSA. V shed 2 bases and J 5 bases; nucleotides not matched to a gene: 9. The CDR3 totals 15 residues. The CDR3 here is CASSLRGGGLDEQYF. CDR3 in DNA: TGTGCCAGCAGCTTAAGGGGCGGGGGTCTTGACGAGCAGTACTTC. Combining the CDR3 with reference TRBV7-2 and TRBJ2-7 gives the whole variable domain GAGVSQSPSNKVTEKGKDVELRCDPISGHTALYWYRQSLGQGLEFLIYFQGNSAPDKSGLPSDRFSAERTGGSVSTLTIQRTQQEDSAVYLCASSLRGGGLDEQYFGPGTRLTVT.

This sequence joins TRBV19 and TRBJ2-7, with 7 bases that match TRBD2. CDR3 size: 15 residues. V was pared by 5 bases and J by 0 bases, with 7 bases of the junction left unmatched. The germline CDR1 and CDR2 sequences are LNHDA and SQIVND (reference sequence). The CDR3 reads CASSEVAGASYEQYF. The CDR3 DNA reads as TGTGCCAGTAGTGAAGTAGCGGGCGCCTCCTACGAGCAGTACTTC.

Details on this clone: The same CDR3 also results from other DNA sequences found in this sample. The chain employs TRBV5-1 and TRBJ1-1; D might be TRBD1 (5 bases). V was trimmed by 0 bases and J by 0 bases, leaving 9 bases between them. CDR1 is SGHRS and CDR2 is YFSETQ in the germline V gene. CDR3 length equals 15 residues. This CDR3 reads CASSLGDSMNTEAFF. In nucleotides, the CDR3 is TGCGCCAGCAGCTTGGGGGACTCAATGAACACTGAAGCTTTCTTT.

The V and J genes are TRBV7-8 and TRBJ1-3; D gene ambiguous. The CDR3 has 17 amino acids. Germline loops: CDR1 SGHVS, CDR2 FQNEAQ. The V gene lost 5 bases and the J gene lost 0 bases, with 17 bases spanning the gap. Written as DNA, the CDR3 is TGTGCCAGCAGCCCAATAATCCAGGTGTACTCTGGAAACACCATATATTTT. Protein: CASSPIIQVYSGNTIYF.

The J gene is TRBJ2-3, the V gene TRBV3-1 (or the pseudogene TRBV3-2); TRBD1 might be the D (5 bases). The V gene lost 4 bases and the J gene lost 4 bases, with 12 bases spanning the gap. This CDR3 has 14 amino acids. The germline CDR1 and CDR2 sequences are LGHDT and YNNKEL (reference sequence). This chain's CDR3 is CASSPDTGADTQYF. CDR3 DNA sequence: TGTGCCAGCAGCCCGGACACGGGCGCAGATACGCAGTATTTT.

This chain joins TRBV3-1 (or the pseudogene TRBV3-2) and TRBJ2-3; 7 positions agree with TRBD2. The CDR3 runs to 15 residues. Germline V gene sequence: CDR1 LGHDT, CDR2 YNNKEL (reference sequence). V trimming: 3 bases; J trimming: 4 bases; junction bases outside the gene matches: 7. CDR3 region: CASSQPGLPSDTQYF. Here the CDR3 DNA reads TGTGCCAGCAGCCAGCCGGGACTACCGTCAGATACGCAGTATTTT.

The chain carries TRBV6-5 and TRBJ2-5, with D perhaps matching TRBD1 (5 bases). V was cut by 6 bases and J by 0 bases, with 11 bases left in between. The CDR3 length is 14 residues. The V gene's germline CDR1 is MNHEY and CDR2 SVGAGI. The CDR3 loop is CASRGRPYQETQYF. For the CDR3, the DNA is TGTGCCAGCAGGGGGCGACCGTACCAAGAGACCCAGTACTTC.

The CDR3 nucleotides are TGTGCCAGCAGTTACGCCGGGGGGAAGACCCAGCATTTT. Its protein product is CASSYAGGKTQHF. The chain joins TRBV6-6 to TRBJ1-5; TRBD1 is a possible D gene (5 bases). This CDR3 region has 13 residues. Trimming removed 2 bases from V and 11 bases from J, with 13 bases in between. Germline values: CDR1 MNHNY, CDR2 SVGAGI (reference sequence).

This clone has a handful of counts. The chain carries TRBV3-1 (or the pseudogene TRBV3-2) and TRBJ2-7, with TRBD1 matching over 9 bases. The CDR3 extends over 14 amino acids. Unmatched junction bases numbered 5, after V lost 2 bases and J lost 6 bases. Germline assignment: CDR1 LGHDT and CDR2 YNNKEL (reference sequence). The CDR3 DNA sequence: TGTGCCAGCAGCCAATTGGGACAGGGTGCCGAGCAGTACTTC. This sequence encodes CASSQLGQGAEQYF.

The rearrangement links TRBV5-4 to TRBJ1-6; D gene unclear. V was pared by 4 bases and J by 9 bases, with 8 bases between. The CDR3 is 12 amino acids. CDR1 and CDR2 from the germline V gene are SGHNT and YYREEE (reference sequence). CDR3 bases: TGTGCCAGCAGCCTGAGCGGTTCACCCCTCCACTTT. This translates into CASSLSGSPLHF.